This TCR beta chain was retrieved from a study of T cells in Graves' hyperthyroidism and ophthalmopathy. This CDR3 has 15 residues. V lost 5 bases, J lost 2 bases, and 13 bases lay in between. What was amplified from RNA transcripts were TCR beta CDR3 regions. HTBI primers were employed in a first-round RT-PCR of the TCR CDR3. TCRdb fed the multiplex PCR reads into MiXCR, producing one record per CDR3 protein. Of roughly 570,000 distinct CDR3 sequences listed, just over 45% are singletons. This rearrangement joins TRBV12-3 or TRBV12-4 to TRBJ1-5; D uncertain. Sequenced input: peripheral blood or thyroid tissue (not recorded which). The clonotype comes from a woman between 18 and 29 years old with Graves' hyperthyroidism. CDR3 sequence reads: CASSGGSIGNQPQHF. The DNA of the CDR3 is TGTGCCAGCAGTGGAGGTAGTATCGGCAATCAGCCCCAGCATTTT.